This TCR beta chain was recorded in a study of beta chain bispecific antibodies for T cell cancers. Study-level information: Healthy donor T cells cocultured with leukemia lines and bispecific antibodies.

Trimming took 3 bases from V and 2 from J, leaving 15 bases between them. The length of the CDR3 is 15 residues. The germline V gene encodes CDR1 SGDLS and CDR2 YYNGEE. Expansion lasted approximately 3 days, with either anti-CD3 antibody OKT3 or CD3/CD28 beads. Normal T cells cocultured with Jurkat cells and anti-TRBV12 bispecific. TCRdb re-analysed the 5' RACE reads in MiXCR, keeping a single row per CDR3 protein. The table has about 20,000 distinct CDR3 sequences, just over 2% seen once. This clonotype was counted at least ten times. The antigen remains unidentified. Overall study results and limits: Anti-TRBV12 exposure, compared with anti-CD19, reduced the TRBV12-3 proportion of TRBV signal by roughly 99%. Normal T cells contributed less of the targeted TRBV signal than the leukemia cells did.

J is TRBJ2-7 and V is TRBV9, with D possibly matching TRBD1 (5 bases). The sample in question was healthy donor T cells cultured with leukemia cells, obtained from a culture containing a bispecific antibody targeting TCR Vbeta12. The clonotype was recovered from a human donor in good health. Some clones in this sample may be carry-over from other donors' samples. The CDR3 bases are TGTGCCAGCAGCGCCGATTACAGGAGCCCCTACGAGCAGTACTTC. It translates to CASSADYRSPYEQYF.